This TCR beta chain appears in the sequencing data of a study of cytomegalovirus exposure and HLA in healthy donors. The CDR3 sequence is 17 residues long. Germline CDR1 and CDR2: ENHRY and SYGVKD. V gave up 0 bases and J gave up 1 base; unmatched junction bases: 6. PCR used 60 Vbeta primers and 13 Jbeta primers. TCRdb keeps only in-frame clones here, not all; method: immunoSEQ multiplex PCR. The data show 200,000 or so clones, around 86% seen once. The rearrangement joins TRBV10-3 to TRBJ2-1; the match to TRBD2 covers 7 bases. Sequencing was performed on PBMCs. The sequence came from a man aged 35-49 years in good health and CMV-seropositive. CDR3 sequence reads: CAISESPRGVSYNEQFF. For the CDR3, the DNA is TGTGCCATCAGTGAGTCTCCCCGGGGGGTGTCCTACAATGAGCAGTTCTTC.